This T cell receptor (beta chain) was found in a study of blood T cell repertoires in COVID-19. At the level of the study: The study drew acute and convalescent COVID-19 samples from the United States, Italy and Spain.

The protocol was immunoSEQ multiplex PCR, while the TCRdb copy is restricted to in-frame clones and leaves out a portion. The repertoire has 250,000 or so clones, 65% to 85% of them found once; the top ten carry more than 1.5%. V lost 4 bases, J lost 3 bases, and 4 bases stayed unmatched. There are 14 residues in the CDR3. The germline CDR1 and CDR2 sequences are SGHRS and YFSETQ. This chain joins TRBV5-1 and TRBJ2-7, with 10 bases matching TRBD1. The origin of this receptor is a woman in her 40s who had recovered from COVID-19. Sequences were obtained from peripheral blood. The CDR3, as DNA: TGCGCCAGCAGCCCGGGACAGGGGAGCTACGAGCAGTACTTC. Translating gives CASSPGQGSYEQYF.